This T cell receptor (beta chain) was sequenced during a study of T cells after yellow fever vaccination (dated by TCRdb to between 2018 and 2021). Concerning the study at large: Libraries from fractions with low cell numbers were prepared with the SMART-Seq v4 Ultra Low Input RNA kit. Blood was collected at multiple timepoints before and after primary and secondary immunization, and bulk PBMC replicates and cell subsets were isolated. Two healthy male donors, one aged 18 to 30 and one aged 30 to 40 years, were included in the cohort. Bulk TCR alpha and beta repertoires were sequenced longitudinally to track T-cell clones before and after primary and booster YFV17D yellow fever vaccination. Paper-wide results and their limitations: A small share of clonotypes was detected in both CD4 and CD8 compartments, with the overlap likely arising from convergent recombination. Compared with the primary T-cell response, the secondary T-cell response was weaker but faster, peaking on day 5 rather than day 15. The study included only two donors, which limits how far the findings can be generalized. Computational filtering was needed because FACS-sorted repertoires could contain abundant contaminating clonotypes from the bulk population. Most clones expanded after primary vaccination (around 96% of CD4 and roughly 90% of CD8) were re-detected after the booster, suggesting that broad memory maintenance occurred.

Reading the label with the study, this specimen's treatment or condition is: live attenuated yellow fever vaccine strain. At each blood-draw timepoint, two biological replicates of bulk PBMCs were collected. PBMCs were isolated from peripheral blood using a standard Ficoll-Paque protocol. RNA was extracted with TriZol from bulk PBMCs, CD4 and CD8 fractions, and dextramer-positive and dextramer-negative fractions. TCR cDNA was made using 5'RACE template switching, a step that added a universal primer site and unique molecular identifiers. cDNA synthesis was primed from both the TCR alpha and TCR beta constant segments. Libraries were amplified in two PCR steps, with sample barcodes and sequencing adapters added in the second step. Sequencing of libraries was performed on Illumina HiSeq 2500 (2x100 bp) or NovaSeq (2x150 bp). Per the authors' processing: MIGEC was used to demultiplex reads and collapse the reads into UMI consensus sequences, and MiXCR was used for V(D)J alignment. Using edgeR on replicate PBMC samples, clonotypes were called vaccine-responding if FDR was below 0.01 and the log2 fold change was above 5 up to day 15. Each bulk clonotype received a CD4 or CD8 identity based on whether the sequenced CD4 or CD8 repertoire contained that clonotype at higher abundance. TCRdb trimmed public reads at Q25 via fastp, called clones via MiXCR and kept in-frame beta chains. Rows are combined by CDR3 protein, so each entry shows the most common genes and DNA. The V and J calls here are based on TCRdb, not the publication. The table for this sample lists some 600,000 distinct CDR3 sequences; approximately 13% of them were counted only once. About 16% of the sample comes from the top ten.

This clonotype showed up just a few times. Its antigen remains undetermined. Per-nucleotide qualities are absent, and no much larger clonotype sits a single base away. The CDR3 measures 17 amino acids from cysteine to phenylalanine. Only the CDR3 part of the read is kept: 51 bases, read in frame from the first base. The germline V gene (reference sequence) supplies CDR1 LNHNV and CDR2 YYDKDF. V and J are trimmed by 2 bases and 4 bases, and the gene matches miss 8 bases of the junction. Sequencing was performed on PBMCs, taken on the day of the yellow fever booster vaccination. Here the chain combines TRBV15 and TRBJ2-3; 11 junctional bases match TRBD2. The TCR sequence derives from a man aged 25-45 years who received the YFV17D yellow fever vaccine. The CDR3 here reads CATSRPGLAGLSDTQYF. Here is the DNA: TGTGCCACCAGCAGACCCGGACTAGCGGGTTTGTCAGATACGCAGTATTTT.